This T cell receptor beta chain was found in a study of T cell responses to AZD1222 COVID-19 vaccine. Study results and limitations: Vaccine-related CD4 TCRs covered spike, predominating at 160-218 and 743-854. Spike-specific TCR breadth and depth were elevated following two AZD1222 doses.

Germline loops: CDR1 MDHEN, CDR2 SYDVKM. The CDR3 is 17 residues long. Trimming removed 4 bases from V and 1 base from J; junction bases left unmatched: 7. Note on this clone: Its matching antigen is unknown.

Sequenced by immunoSEQ multiplex PCR; TCRdb stores in-frame clones only, minus some. The sample holds about 150,000 clones, 80% to 90% seen once. The chain joins TRBV28 to TRBJ1-3; 10 bases align to TRBD1. The sequences come from peripheral blood, collected on day 0 of AZD1222 vaccination. The receptor was isolated from an adult in good health. CDR3 nucleotide sequence: TGTGCCAGCAGTTCTAGGACAGGGGGTAGGTCTGGAAACACCATATATTTT. The encoded protein is CASSSRTGGRSGNTIYF.